These 5 T cell receptor beta chains came from one sample sequenced in a study of blood T cell repertoires in COVID-19. Profiling relied on immunoSEQ multiplex PCR, and the TCRdb table lists in-frame clones only, not all of them. The sample holds roughly 200,000 clones, roughly 89% seen once. Material for sequencing was PBMCs or T cells enriched from blood (not recorded which). These TCRs come from a woman aged 35 to 49 with acute COVID-19.

V usage is TRBV5-1 and J usage is TRBJ1-4; D is possibly TRBD1 (6 bases). With 2 bases removed from V and 6 bases from J, the gap between germline ends came to 11 bases. Germline CDR1 and CDR2: SGHRS and YFSETQ. This CDR3 is built from 14 residues. The CDR3 here is CASSFGQSYEKLFF. The CDR3 DNA reads as TGCGCCAGCAGCTTTGGACAGAGTTATGAAAAACTGTTTTTT.

The J gene is TRBJ2-7, the V gene TRBV27; 9 bases are shared with TRBD1. CDR1 MNHEY and CDR2 SMNVEV come from the germline V gene (reference sequence). CDR3 size: 17 residues. The V segment lost 7 bases and the J segment 4 bases; nucleotides outside the gene matches: 17. CDR3 nucleotides: TGTGCCAGCACACCCCAACCCGCGGGGACAGGGCAATACGAGCAGTACTTC. Protein: CASTPQPAGTGQYEQYF.

The genes are TRBV28 and TRBJ2-7; 7 bases line up with TRBD1. Germline V gene sequence: CDR1 MDHEN, CDR2 SYDVKM. The length of the CDR3 is 16 residues. Trimming cost V 5 bases and J 3 bases; bases outside gene matches: 13. The CDR3 here is CASSRLDREINYEQYF. As DNA, the CDR3 is TGTGCCAGCAGTCGCTTAGACAGGGAAATAAACTACGAGCAGTACTTC.

The V call is TRBV3-1 (or the pseudogene TRBV3-2), the J call TRBJ2-7; no clear D. The V end lost 1 base, the J end lost 7 bases, and 11 bases lay between the germline ends. Per germline, CDR1 LGHDT and CDR2 YNNKEL (reference sequence). The CDR3 is 13 amino acids. For the CDR3, the DNA is TGTGCCAGCAGCCAAGGTAACCTCGGGGAGCAGTACTTC. Translating gives CASSQGNLGEQYF.

The V call is TRBV6-5, the J call TRBJ1-1; D possibly corresponds to TRBD1 (5 bases). The CDR3 covers 13 residues. In germline, CDR1 is MNHEY, CDR2 SVGAGI. V was clipped by 7 bases and J by 1 base, with 10 bases between them. The CDR3 region has the DNA TGTGCCAGCAACCCGACAGCGAACACTGAAGCTTTCTTT. Translating gives CASNPTANTEAFF.